These 7 T cell receptor beta chains were all obtained from the same sample, sequenced in a study of blood T cell repertoires in COVID-19. Assay: immunoSEQ multiplex PCR; the TCRdb copy retains only in-frame clones and omits some. The table records fewer than 150,000 clones, about three quarters of them present only once. The sequencing input was peripheral blood. The receptors shown here come from a human donor with acute or convalescent COVID-19. The donor label of this sample is uncertain.

V gene TRBV27 combines with J gene TRBJ1-5; D is unclear. Germline V gene data show CDR1 as MNHEY and CDR2 as SMNVEV (reference sequence). This CDR3 has 15 amino acids. V lost 1 base, J lost 3 bases, and 10 bases lay in between. This chain's CDR3 is CASSLWAASNQPQHF. Here the CDR3 DNA reads TGTGCCAGCAGTTTATGGGCAGCCTCCAATCAGCCCCAGCATTTT.

The chain combines TRBV5-6 with TRBJ2-5; 8 bases are shared with TRBD2. CDR3 length equals 17 residues. The J segment lost 5 bases and the V segment lost 4 bases, leaving 16 bases of the junction unmatched. The germline V gene has CDR1 SGHDT and CDR2 YYEEEE. In nucleotides, the CDR3 is TGTGCCAGCAGCGGCTGGGCCCGCGGGGGGCTTGGGGAGACCCAGTACTTC. Its protein product is CASSGWARGGLGETQYF.

The V call is TRBV7-8, the J call TRBJ2-7; TRBD1 matches 7 bases. After removal of 1 base from V and 2 bases from J, the junction contained 5 bases not matched to a gene. The CDR3 sequence is 15 residues long. Per germline, CDR1 SGHVS and CDR2 FQNEAQ. As DNA, the CDR3 is TGTGCCAGCAGCTTAGTTGTAGGGGGCGCCTACGAGCAGTACTTC. Encoded protein: CASSLVVGGAYEQYF.

The V and J genes are TRBV2 and TRBJ1-2; D is possibly TRBD1 (6 bases). This CDR3 contains 14 residues. Germline V gene sequence: CDR1 SNHLY, CDR2 FYNNEI. V shed 7 bases and J shed 2 bases, with 14 bases lying between them. CDR3: CASTASRGNYGYTF. CDR3 DNA: TGTGCCAGCACAGCGTCCAGGGGAAACTATGGCTACACCTTC.

J is TRBJ1-5 and V is TRBV10-3, with D possibly matching TRBD1 (6 bases). The CDR3 runs 13 residues. Germline V gene lookup returns CDR1 ENHRY and CDR2 SYGVKD. V was trimmed by 5 bases and J by 5 bases, leaving 10 bases between them. The CDR3 region has the DNA TGTGCCATCAGTACAGGGAAGGATCAGCCCCAGCATTTT. Translating gives CAISTGKDQPQHF.

The chain has TRBV28 and TRBJ1-6; D is undetermined. V was trimmed by 3 bases and J by 0 bases, leaving 18 bases between them. CDR1 and CDR2 (germline): MDHEN, SYDVKM. This CDR3 spans 19 amino acids. The CDR3 DNA reads as TGTGCCAGCAGTTTGGCCTGGAGCAAGGTCGTCTCCTATAATTCACCCCTCCACTTT. Translation: CASSLAWSKVVSYNSPLHF.

The V call is TRBV28, the J call TRBJ2-7, with D tentatively TRBD1 (5 bases). The CDR3 sequence is 16 residues long. Trimming took off 5 bases at V and 4 bases at J, with 21 bases between the two ends. Germline CDR1 is MDHEN and CDR2 is SYDVKM. CDR3 residues: CASSPRQIEANYEQYV. DNA for the CDR3: TGTGCCAGCAGTCCCCGACAGATTGAGGCAAATTACGAGCAGTACGTC.